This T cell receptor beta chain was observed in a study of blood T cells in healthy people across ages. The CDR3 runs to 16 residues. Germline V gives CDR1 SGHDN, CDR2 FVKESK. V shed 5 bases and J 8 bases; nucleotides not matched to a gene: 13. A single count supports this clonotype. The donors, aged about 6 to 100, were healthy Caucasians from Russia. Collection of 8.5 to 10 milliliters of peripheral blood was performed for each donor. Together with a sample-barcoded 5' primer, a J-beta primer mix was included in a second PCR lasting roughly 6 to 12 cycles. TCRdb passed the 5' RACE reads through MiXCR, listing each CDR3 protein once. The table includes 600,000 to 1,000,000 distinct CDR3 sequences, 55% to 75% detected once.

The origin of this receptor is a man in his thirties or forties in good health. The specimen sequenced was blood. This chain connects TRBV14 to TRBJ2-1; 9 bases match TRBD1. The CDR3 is CASSSHRDRVIDEQFF. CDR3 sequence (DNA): TGTGCCAGCAGCTCGCACCGGGACAGGGTCATCGATGAGCAGTTCTTC.